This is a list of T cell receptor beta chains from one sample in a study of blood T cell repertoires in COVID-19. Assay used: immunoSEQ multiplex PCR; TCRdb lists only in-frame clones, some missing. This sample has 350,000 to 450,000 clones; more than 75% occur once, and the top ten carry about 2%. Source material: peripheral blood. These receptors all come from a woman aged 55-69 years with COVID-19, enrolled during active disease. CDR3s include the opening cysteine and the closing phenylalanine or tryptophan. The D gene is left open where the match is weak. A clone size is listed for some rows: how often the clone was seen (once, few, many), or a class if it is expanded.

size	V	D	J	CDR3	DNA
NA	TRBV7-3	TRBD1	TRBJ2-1	CASSTPGGNEQFF	TGTGCCAGCAGCACCCCAGGGGGCAATGAGCAGTTCTTC
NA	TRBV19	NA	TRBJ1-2	CASYRDLGHGYTF	TGTGCCAGCTACAGAGATTTGGGGCATGGCTACACCTTC
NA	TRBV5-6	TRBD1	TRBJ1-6	CASSLQGGGPPLHF	TGTGCCAGCAGCTTACAGGGGGGGGGTCCACCCCTCCACTTT
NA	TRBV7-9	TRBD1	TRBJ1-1	CASSLDPGQGNTEAFF	TGTGCCAGCAGCTTAGACCCGGGACAGGGGAACACTGAAGCTTTCTTT
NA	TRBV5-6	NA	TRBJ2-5	CASTLGVWGLQETQYF	TGTGCCAGCACCCTGGGGGTCTGGGGGCTCCAAGAGACCCAGTACTTC
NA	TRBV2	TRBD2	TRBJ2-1	CASSGPSGGGEQFF	TGTGCCAGCAGTGGTCCTAGCGGGGGTGGTGAGCAGTTCTTC
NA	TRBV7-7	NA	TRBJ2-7	CASSLATGSSYEQYF	TGTGCTAGCAGCTTAGCGACAGGATCTTCCTACGAGCAGTACTTC
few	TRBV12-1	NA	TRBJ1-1	CASSFPCGNSTEAFF	TGTGCCAGCAGCTTTCCCTGCGGAAATTCCACTGAAGCTTTCTTT
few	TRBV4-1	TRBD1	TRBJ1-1	CASSQEQGRLRTFF	TGCGCCAGCAGCCAAGAACAGGGGCGGTTGAGAACTTTCTTT
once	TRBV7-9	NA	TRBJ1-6	CASSANKGDSPLHF	TGTGCCAGCAGCGCCAATAAAGGGGATTCACCCCTCCACTTT
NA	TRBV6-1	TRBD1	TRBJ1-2	CASSDAGQGAYGYTF	TGTGCCAGCAGTGATGCGGGGCAGGGGGCCTATGGCTACACCTTC
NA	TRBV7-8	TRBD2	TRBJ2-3	CASSLAGLAAPSTQYF	TGTGCCAGCAGCCTCGCCGGACTAGCGGCCCCAAGTACGCAGTATTTT
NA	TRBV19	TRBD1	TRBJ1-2	CASRGTGGDYGYTF	TGTGCCAGTAGGGGGACAGGGGGCGACTATGGCTACACCTTC
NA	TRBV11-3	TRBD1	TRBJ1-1	CASSVRTGQNTEAFF	TGTGCCAGCAGCGTTCGGACAGGCCAAAACACTGAAGCTTTCTTT
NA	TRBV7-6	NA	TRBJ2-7	CASSLAGDSSYEQYF	TGTGCCAGCAGCTTAGCGGGGGACTCATCCTACGAGCAGTACTTC
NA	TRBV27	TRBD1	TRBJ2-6	CASSLNRDSPPGANVLTF	TGTGCCAGCAGCCTAAACCGGGACAGTCCCCCTGGGGCCAACGTCCTGACTTTC
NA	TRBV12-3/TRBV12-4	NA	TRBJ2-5	CASSLYNF	TGTGCCAGCAGTTTATACAACTTC
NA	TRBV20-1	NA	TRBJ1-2	CSARLLGYTF	TGCAGTGCTAGACTCCTTGGCTACACCTTC
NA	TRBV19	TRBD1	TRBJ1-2	CASSIGDRRYYGYTF	TGTGCCAGTAGTATAGGGGACAGACGTTACTATGGCTACACCTTC
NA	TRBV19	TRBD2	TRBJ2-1	CASNYRDYKEQFF	TGTGCCAGTAACTACCGGGACTATAAAGAGCAGTTCTTC
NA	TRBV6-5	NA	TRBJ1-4	CASSKGLESEKLFF	TGTGCCAGCAGTAAGGGGCTAGAGAGTGAAAAACTGTTTTTT
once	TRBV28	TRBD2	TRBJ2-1	CASRRGLAGGFSYNEQFF	TGTGCCAGCAGGAGAGGACTAGCGGGGGGGTTCTCCTACAATGAGCAGTTCTTC
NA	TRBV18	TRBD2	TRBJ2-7	CASSPTLAGGDEQYF	TGTGCCAGCTCACCGACGCTAGCGGGGGGCGACGAGCAGTACTTC
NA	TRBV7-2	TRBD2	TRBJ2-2	CASSLQGGGNTGELFF	TGTGCCAGCAGCTTACAGGGCGGGGGGAACACCGGGGAGCTGTTTTTT
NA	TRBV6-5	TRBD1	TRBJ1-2	CASSYSDRTNYGYTF	TGTGCCAGCAGTTACTCGGACAGGACTAACTATGGCTACACCTTC
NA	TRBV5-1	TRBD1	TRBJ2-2	CASSPEGQGPGELFF	TGCGCCAGCAGCCCGGAGGGACAGGGTCCCGGGGAGCTGTTTTTT
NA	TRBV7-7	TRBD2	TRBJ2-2	CASSLAPAGGSDGELFF	TGTGCCAGCAGCTTAGCGCCGGCGGGGGGGTCAGACGGGGAGCTGTTTTTT
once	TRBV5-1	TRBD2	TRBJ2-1	CASSVGLAGYYNEQFF	TGCGCCAGCAGCGTGGGACTAGCGGGGTACTACAATGAGCAGTTCTTC
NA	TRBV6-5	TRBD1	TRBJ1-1	CASSWPLQGATEAFF	TGTGCCAGCAGTTGGCCCTTACAGGGGGCTACTGAAGCTTTCTTT
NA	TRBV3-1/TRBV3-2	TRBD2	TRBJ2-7	CASSQASGGSYEQYF	TGTGCCAGCAGCCAAGCTAGCGGGGGGTCTTATGAGCAGTACTTC
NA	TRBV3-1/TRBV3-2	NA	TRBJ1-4	CASSQDRKLFF	TGTGCCAGCAGCCAAGACCGGAAACTGTTTTTT
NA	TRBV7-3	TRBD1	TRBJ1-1	CASSKQGASTEAFF	TGTGCCAGCAGCAAACAGGGGGCCAGCACTGAAGCTTTCTTT
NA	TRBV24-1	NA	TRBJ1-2	CATSDLGGYGYTF	TGTGCCACCAGTGATTTAGGGGGTTATGGCTACACCTTC
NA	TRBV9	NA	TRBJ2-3	CASSGSGLSDTQYF	TGTGCCAGCAGCGGATCGGGACTTTCAGATACGCAGTATTTT
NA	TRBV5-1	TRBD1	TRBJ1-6	CASSLIPRDRGRLNSPLHF	TGCGCCAGCAGCTTGATTCCCCGGGACAGGGGCCGTCTGAATTCACCCCTCCACTTT